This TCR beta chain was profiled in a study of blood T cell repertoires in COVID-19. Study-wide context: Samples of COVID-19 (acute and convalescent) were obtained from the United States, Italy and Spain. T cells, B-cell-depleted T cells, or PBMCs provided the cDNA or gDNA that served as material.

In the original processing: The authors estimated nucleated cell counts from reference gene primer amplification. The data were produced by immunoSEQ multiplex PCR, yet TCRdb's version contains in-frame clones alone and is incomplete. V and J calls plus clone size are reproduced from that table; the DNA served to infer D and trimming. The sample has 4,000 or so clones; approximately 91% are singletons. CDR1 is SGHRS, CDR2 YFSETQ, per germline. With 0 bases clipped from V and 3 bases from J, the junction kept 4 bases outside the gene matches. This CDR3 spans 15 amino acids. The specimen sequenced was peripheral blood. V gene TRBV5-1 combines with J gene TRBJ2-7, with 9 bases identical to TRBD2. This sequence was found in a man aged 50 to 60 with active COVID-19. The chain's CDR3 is CASSLVGLANYEQYF. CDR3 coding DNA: TGCGCCAGCAGCTTGGTAGGACTAGCGAACTACGAGCAGTACTTC.